The rows below give T cell receptor beta chains drawn from one sample of a study of cytomegalovirus exposure and HLA in healthy donors. The table came from immunoSEQ multiplex PCR; TCRdb's copy has only in-frame clones and leaves some out. The data show 150,000 to 250,000 clones, with roughly 81% seen just once and around 1.2% held by the top ten. The specimen was PBMCs. The origin of the receptors is a woman under 40 in good health and CMV-seronegative. CDR3s include the opening cysteine and the closing phenylalanine or tryptophan. The D gene is left open where the match is weak. The size entry is marked missing in some rows and otherwise reads once, few, many or a size class.

j_call clone_size d_call v_call cdr3_aa cdr3_nt
TRBJ1-2 medium-sized NA TRBV10-1 CASAPGLSYGYTF TGCGCCAGCGCCCCGGGTCTTAGCTATGGCTACACCTTC
TRBJ2-7 NA TRBD1 TRBV29-1 CSVEKQGVGEQYF TGCAGCGTTGAAAAACAGGGGGTAGGGGAGCAGTACTTC
TRBJ2-1 NA NA TRBV6-1 CASSEQAGSYNEQFF TGTGCCAGCAGTGAACAGGCGGGAAGCTACAATGAGCAGTTCTTC
TRBJ2-7 once NA TRBV9 CASSAATRGYEQYF TGTGCCAGCAGCGCCGCGACTAGAGGGTACGAGCAGTACTTC
TRBJ1-1 once NA TRBV7-9 CASSLSGLNTEAFF TGTGCCAGCAGCTTATCCGGGTTGAACACTGAAGCTTTCTTT
TRBJ2-3 NA TRBD2 TRBV10-3 CAISEGLAPTQYF TGTGCCATCAGTGAGGGACTAGCGCCGACGCAGTATTTT
TRBJ1-1 NA NA TRBV15 CATSRDGGATEAFF TGTGCCACCAGCAGAGACGGGGGTGCGACTGAAGCTTTCTTT
TRBJ1-1 NA TRBD1 TRBV7-9 CASSPNRGQDMNTEAFF TGTGCCAGCAGCCCGAACAGGGGGCAAGACATGAACACTGAAGCTTTCTTT
TRBJ2-7 NA TRBD1 TRBV5-1 CASRQGSSYEQYF TGCGCCAGCAGACAGGGGAGCTCCTACGAGCAGTACTTC
TRBJ1-1 NA NA TRBV27 CASSPYTGTEAFF TGTGCCAGCAGTCCTTACACGGGCACTGAAGCTTTCTTT
TRBJ1-2 NA NA TRBV11-2 CASSSILDYTF TGTGCCAGCAGCTCTATTCTCGACTACACCTTC
TRBJ2-7 NA TRBD1 TRBV5-5 CASSLRQGSYEQYF TGTGCCAGCAGCCTAAGACAGGGGTCCTACGAGCAGTACTTC
TRBJ1-6 NA NA TRBV6-6 CASSYWEPRDNSPLHF TGTGCCAGCAGTTACTGGGAGCCTAGAGATAATTCACCCCTCCACTTT
TRBJ2-5 NA NA TRBV14 CASSPARGRQETQYF TGTGCCAGCAGCCCAGCCAGAGGCCGCCAAGAGACCCAGTACTTC
TRBJ1-4 NA NA TRBV6-1 CASSTTVTNEKLFF TGTGCCAGCAGTACGACAGTTACTAATGAAAAACTGTTTTTT
TRBJ1-5 NA NA TRBV5-8 CASSLAGTNQPQHF TGTGCCAGCAGCTTAGCAGGGACTAATCAGCCCCAGCATTTT
TRBJ1-3 NA NA TRBV30 CASAVGGNTIYF TGTGCCTCCGCCGTCGGTGGAAACACCATATATTTT
TRBJ1-1 NA NA TRBV2 CASMRDTEAFF TGTGCCAGCATGAGGGACACTGAAGCTTTCTTT
TRBJ1-6 NA NA TRBV14 CASSQETSNSPLHF TGTGCCAGCAGCCAAGAGACAAGTAATTCACCCCTCCACTTT
TRBJ1-4 once TRBD1 TRBV5-1 CASSDEDRESNEKLFF TGCGCCAGCAGCGATGAAGACAGGGAATCTAATGAAAAACTGTTTTTT
TRBJ1-3 NA NA TRBV30 CAWSIKRGNTIYF TGTGCCTGGAGTATTAAGCGTGGAAACACCATATATTTT
TRBJ1-1 NA NA TRBV7-9 CASSSHWGRDPTEAFF TGTGCCAGCAGCTCTCACTGGGGGAGGGACCCCACTGAAGCTTTCTTT
TRBJ1-2 NA TRBD1 TRBV10-3 CAISVTGADGYTF TGTGCCATCAGTGTGACAGGGGCGGATGGCTACACCTTC
TRBJ2-2 NA NA TRBV5-1 CASSRGSNTGELFF TGCGCCAGCAGCCGGGGATCGAACACCGGGGAGCTGTTTTTT
TRBJ2-3 NA TRBD1 TRBV6-5 CASSRQGVTDTQYF TGTGCCAGCAGTCGACAGGGGGTCACAGATACGCAGTATTTT
TRBJ2-7 once NA TRBV10-3 CAISESLQPYEQYF TGTGCCATCAGTGAGTCGTTACAGCCCTACGAGCAGTACTTC
TRBJ1-5 NA TRBD1 TRBV6-1 CASSRDRAGNQPQHF TGTGCCAGCAGTCGGGACAGGGCCGGGAATCAGCCCCAGCATTTT
TRBJ2-5 NA TRBD2 TRBV5-4 CASSLLSWGGRETQYF TGTGCCAGCAGCTTGCTATCCTGGGGAGGGAGGGAGACCCAGTACTTC
TRBJ1-2 NA NA TRBV5-8 CASSLDTGNYGYTF TGTGCCAGCAGCTTGGATACGGGAAATTATGGCTACACCTTC
TRBJ2-5 NA TRBD1 TRBV28 CASSHRGRETQYF TGTGCCAGCAGTCACAGGGGGCGGGAGACCCAGTACTTC
TRBJ2-1 NA NA TRBV7-6 CASNSDPGGNEQFF TGTGCCAGCAACTCCGACCCGGGCGGGAATGAGCAGTTCTTC
TRBJ1-2 NA NA TRBV5-1 CASSLVVLADGYTF TGCGCCAGCAGCTTGGTTGTCTTGGCCGATGGCTACACCTTC
TRBJ2-2 NA TRBD1 TRBV5-1 CASYPGGPFNPNTGELFF TGCGCCAGCTATCCAGGGGGCCCCTTTAATCCGAACACCGGGGAGCTGTTTTTT
TRBJ2-3 NA TRBD1 TRBV2 CASRGQGPSTDTQYF TGTGCCAGCAGAGGACAGGGCCCGAGCACAGATACGCAGTATTTT
TRBJ1-3 NA NA TRBV2 CASSDAGQGNTIYF TGTGCCAGCAGTGATGCAGGGCAAGGAAACACCATATATTTT
TRBJ1-3 once NA TRBV6-5 CASSPSWGRNTIYF TGTGCCAGCAGTCCGAGTTGGGGGAGGAACACCATATATTTT
TRBJ2-5 NA NA TRBV29-1 CSVGTDDSRGGTQYF TGCAGCGTCGGCACCGACGACTCCCGAGGGGGGACCCAGTACTTC
TRBJ2-1 once NA TRBV6-1 CASSEAPEFANHNEQFF TGTGCCAGCAGTGAAGCGCCCGAGTTCGCGAACCACAATGAGCAGTTCTTC
TRBJ1-5 few NA TRBV7-9 CASSLGGGQPQHF TGTGCCAGCAGCCTAGGGGGGGGACAGCCCCAGCATTTT
TRBJ2-1 NA TRBD1 TRBV2 CASRGTGEDEQFF TGTGCCAGCAGGGGGACAGGGGAGGATGAGCAGTTCTTC
TRBJ1-5 few TRBD1 TRBV5-1 CASSPGQGAGQPQHF TGCGCCAGCAGCCCGGGGCAGGGGGCGGGTCAGCCCCAGCATTTT
TRBJ2-2 NA NA TRBV2 CASVREMTNTGELFF TGTGCCAGCGTCCGGGAGATGACAAACACCGGGGAGCTGTTTTTT
TRBJ2-7 NA NA TRBV7-2 CASSLEWGRAYEQYF TGTGCCAGCAGCTTAGAATGGGGCAGGGCCTACGAGCAGTACTTC
TRBJ2-1 NA TRBD2 TRBV29-1 CSARGASGDSSYNEQFF TGCAGCGCCAGGGGGGCTAGCGGGGACAGCTCCTACAATGAGCAGTTCTTC
TRBJ2-1 NA NA TRBV6-5 CASSHQGNEQFF TGTGCCAGCAGTCACCAGGGCAATGAGCAGTTCTTC
TRBJ1-5 NA NA TRBV7-9 CASSLAGGYNQPQHF TGTGCCAGCAGCTTAGCGGGAGGGTACAATCAGCCCCAGCATTTT
TRBJ1-4 NA NA TRBV4-2 CASSQEGGRIDEKLFF TGTGCCAGCAGCCAAGAGGGAGGGCGCATCGATGAAAAACTGTTTTTT
TRBJ1-2 NA TRBD1 TRBV7-9 CASSVTGTANGYTF TGTGCCAGCAGCGTTACCGGGACAGCAAATGGCTACACCTTC
TRBJ2-5 NA TRBD2 TRBV11-2 CASGLAGLATQYF TGTGCCAGTGGGCTAGCGGGTCTGGCGACCCAGTACTTC
TRBJ1-1 NA NA TRBV28 CASSLGGIPFGAFF TGTGCCAGCAGTTTGGGGGGAATCCCCTTTGGAGCTTTCTTT
TRBJ1-4 NA NA TRBV15 CATSREQGYEKLFF TGTGCCACCAGCAGAGAACAGGGATATGAAAAACTGTTTTTT
TRBJ2-7 NA TRBD2 TRBV5-1 CASSLVAGGYEQYF TGCGCCAGCAGCTTGGTGGCGGGAGGTTACGAGCAGTACTTC
TRBJ2-3 NA TRBD2 TRBV6-6 CASSSPQRDITDTQYF TGTGCCAGCAGTTCCCCACAGCGGGATATCACAGATACGCAGTATTTT